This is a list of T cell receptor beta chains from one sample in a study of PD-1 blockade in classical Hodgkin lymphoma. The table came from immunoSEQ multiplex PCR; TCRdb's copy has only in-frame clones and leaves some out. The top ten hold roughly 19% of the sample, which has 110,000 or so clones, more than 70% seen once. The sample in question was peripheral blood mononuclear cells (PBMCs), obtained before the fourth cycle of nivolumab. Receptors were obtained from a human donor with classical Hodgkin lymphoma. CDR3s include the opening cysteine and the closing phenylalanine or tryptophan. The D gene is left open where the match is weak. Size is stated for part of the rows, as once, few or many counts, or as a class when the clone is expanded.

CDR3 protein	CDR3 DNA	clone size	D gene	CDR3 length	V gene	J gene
CASSVIRGPQLGNQPQHF	TGTGCCAGTAGTGTCATCCGGGGCCCCCAGTTGGGCAATCAGCCCCAGCATTTT	NA	NA	18	TRBV19	TRBJ1-5
CASSLLTGGEFNEQFF	TGTGCCAGTAGCCTGCTGACAGGGGGCGAGTTCAATGAGCAGTTCTTC	NA	TRBD1	16	TRBV19	TRBJ2-1
CASSSSGRAGEQFF	TGTGCCAGCAGCTCCAGCGGGAGGGCCGGGGAGCAGTTCTTC	NA	TRBD2	14	TRBV7-2	TRBJ2-1
CASSVWTKADTQYF	TGTGCCAGCAGCGTTTGGACTAAGGCAGATACGCAGTATTTT	NA	NA	14	TRBV7-9	TRBJ2-3
CASSVEEGSTDTQYF	TGCGCCAGCAGTGTTGAGGAGGGAAGCACAGATACGCAGTATTTT	NA	NA	15	TRBV10-1	TRBJ2-3
CASSSKGCYGYTF	TGTGCCAGCAGCTCCAAGGGGTGCTATGGCTACACCTTC	NA	NA	13	TRBV11-3	TRBJ1-2
CATSRGMIHGTGFQPQHF	TGTGCCACCAGCAGAGGAATGATCCACGGGACAGGGTTTCAGCCCCAGCATTTT	once	TRBD1	18	TRBV15	TRBJ1-5
CASSQRAGGGDTQYF	TGCGCCAGCAGCCAGAGAGCGGGAGGTGGAGATACGCAGTATTTT	once	TRBD2	15	TRBV4-3	TRBJ2-3
CACDNSGANVLTF	TGTGCCTGCGACAACTCTGGGGCCAACGTCCTGACTTTC	NA	NA	13	TRBV30	TRBJ2-6
CASSPGQDSYGYTF	TGTGCCAGCTCACCGGGACAGGACTCCTATGGCTACACCTTC	few	TRBD1	14	TRBV18	TRBJ1-2
CASSQSHTGYGYTF	TGCGCCAGCAGTCAGTCCCATACCGGGTATGGCTACACCTTC	NA	NA	14	TRBV23-1	TRBJ1-2
CAFDPPSYNEQFF	TGTGCCTTCGACCCACCCTCCTACAATGAGCAGTTCTTC	NA	NA	13	TRBV30	TRBJ2-1
CSTSGANPFNEQFF	TGCAGCACCAGCGGGGCCAACCCATTCAATGAGCAGTTCTTC	NA	TRBD2	14	TRBV29-1	TRBJ2-1
CASSLVSGQLYEQYF	TGTGCCAGCAGCTTAGTATCGGGACAGCTCTACGAGCAGTACTTC	NA	TRBD1	15	TRBV7-9	TRBJ2-7
CASSSPRTAFYEQYF	TGTGCCAGCTCATCCCCCAGGACAGCGTTCTACGAGCAGTACTTC	NA	NA	15	TRBV18	TRBJ2-7
CASSLMSNTEAFF	TGTGCCAGCAGCTTAATGAGTAACACTGAAGCTTTCTTT	NA	NA	13	TRBV7-8	TRBJ1-1
CASSHSYEQYF	TGTGCCAGCAGTCACTCCTACGAGCAGTACTTC	NA	NA	11	TRBV6-1	TRBJ2-7
CASSLQVAENSFYEQYF	TGTGCCAGCAGCCTACAGGTTGCGGAAAACTCTTTCTACGAGCAGTACTTC	NA	NA	17	TRBV7-2	TRBJ2-7
CALDPRTGPKVDEQFF	TGTGCCCTGGATCCTAGGACAGGCCCCAAGGTCGATGAGCAGTTCTTC	NA	TRBD1	16	TRBV30	TRBJ2-1
CASSWTVNTEAFF	TGTGCCAGCAGTTGGACAGTGAACACTGAAGCTTTCTTT	NA	NA	13	TRBV6-1	TRBJ1-1
CASSPRDRGPEAFF	TGTGCCAGCTCACCACGGGACAGGGGTCCCGAAGCTTTCTTT	NA	TRBD1	14	TRBV18	TRBJ1-1
CASSRDQTSYEQYF	TGCGCCAGCAGCCGGGATCAAACTTCCTACGAGCAGTACTTC	NA	NA	14	TRBV10-1	TRBJ2-7
CASRRGQPNYGYTF	TGTGCCAGCAGACGGGGACAGCCTAACTATGGCTACACCTTC	NA	TRBD1	14	TRBV6-6	TRBJ1-2
CASSVRATNEKLFF	TGTGCCAGCAGCGTAAGGGCAACTAATGAAAAACTGTTTTTT	NA	NA	14	TRBV9	TRBJ1-4
CASSPPEGANYGYTF	TGTGCCAGCTCACCACCCGAGGGGGCGAACTATGGCTACACCTTC	NA	TRBD1	15	TRBV18	TRBJ1-2
CARSEGSGRTVVETQYF	TGTGCCAGAAGTGAGGGGTCTGGCAGGACGGTCGTGGAGACCCAGTACTTC	NA	NA	17	TRBV5-3	TRBJ2-5
CASSAYRAGSNQPQHF	TGCGCCAGCAGTGCCTACAGGGCGGGTAGCAATCAGCCCCAGCATTTT	few	NA	16	TRBV10-2	TRBJ1-5
CASSQGYPGSANTGELFF	TGTGCCAGCAGCCAAGGTTACCCGGGGAGCGCGAACACCGGGGAGCTGTTTTTT	NA	NA	18	TRBV14	TRBJ2-2
CSVELGDRASYEQYF	TGCAGCGTTGAGTTAGGGGACAGGGCCTCCTACGAGCAGTACTTC	few	TRBD1	15	TRBV29-1	TRBJ2-7
CASSLGTGRYYEQYF	TGTGCCAGCAGCTTAGGGACAGGGAGGTACTACGAGCAGTACTTC	once	TRBD1	15	TRBV5-6	TRBJ2-7
CASRIEGGSYEQYF	TGTGCCAGCAGGATCGAGGGAGGGAGCTACGAGCAGTACTTC	NA	TRBD2	14	TRBV2	TRBJ2-7
CASRSDQGANTEAFF	TGTGCCAGCAGGTCAGACCAGGGGGCGAACACTGAAGCTTTCTTT	NA	TRBD1	15	TRBV2	TRBJ1-1
CASGGQGNYGYTF	TGTGCCAGTGGAGGACAGGGCAACTATGGCTACACCTTC	NA	TRBD1	13	TRBV19	TRBJ1-2
CASSFVSVSNQPQHF	TGTGCCAGCAGTTTCGTCTCGGTAAGCAATCAGCCCCAGCATTTT	NA	NA	15	TRBV28	TRBJ1-5
CASSPSGTRDSQYF	TGTGCCAGCAGCCCCTCCGGGACCCGGGATTCGCAGTATTTT	NA	NA	14	TRBV7-2	TRBJ2-3
CASSAPQETQYF	TGTGCCAGCAGTGCGCCCCAAGAGACCCAGTACTTC	NA	NA	12	TRBV6-5	TRBJ2-5
CGKWSEQFF	TGTGGGAAATGGAGTGAGCAGTTCTTC	NA	NA	9	TRBV6-5	TRBJ2-1
CASSPGGVTGAFF	TGTGCCAGCAGCCCAGGGGGGGTAACTGGAGCTTTCTTT	NA	TRBD1	13	TRBV7-8	TRBJ1-1
CASSLSDSGANVLTF	TGTGCCAGCAGCTTATCCGACTCTGGGGCCAACGTCCTGACTTTC	once	NA	15	TRBV7-9	TRBJ2-6
CASSYEGQVGPEAFF	TGTGCCAGCAGTTACGAAGGGCAGGTGGGACCTGAAGCTTTCTTT	NA	NA	15	TRBV6-6	TRBJ1-1
CASSLVGQDYEQYF	TGCGCCAGCAGCTTGGTAGGACAGGACTACGAGCAGTACTTC	NA	TRBD1	14	TRBV5-1	TRBJ2-7
CASSLGGGEQYF	TGTGCCAGCAGCTTAGGGGGCGGCGAGCAGTACTTC	NA	NA	12	TRBV11-3	TRBJ2-7
CASSPTGTFTDTQYF	TGTGCCAGCAGCCCTACAGGGACTTTCACAGATACGCAGTATTTT	once	NA	15	TRBV11-1	TRBJ2-3
CASSKTGINTGELFF	TGTGCCAGTAGTAAGACAGGGATTAACACCGGGGAGCTGTTTTTT	NA	TRBD1	15	TRBV19	TRBJ2-2
CASRPILAGEKLFF	TGCGCCAGCAGGCCTATCCTGGCTGGTGAAAAACTGTTTTTT	NA	NA	14	TRBV5-1	TRBJ1-4
CASTGSGRQTDTQYF	TGTGCCAGCACCGGTAGCGGGAGACAAACAGATACGCAGTATTTT	NA	TRBD2	15	TRBV7-8	TRBJ2-3
CASSFGLDYEQYF	TGTGCCAGCAGCTTTGGGCTAGACTACGAGCAGTACTTC	NA	NA	13	TRBV5-4	TRBJ2-7
CASSEGRGYTF	TGTGCCAGCAGTGAGGGTAGGGGCTACACCTTC	NA	NA	11	TRBV6-4	TRBJ1-2
CASSVQGAVGYTF	TGTGCCAGTAGTGTACAGGGGGCCGTGGGCTACACCTTC	NA	TRBD1	13	TRBV19	TRBJ1-2
CAWSPQIDQPQHF	TGTGCCTGGAGTCCACAAATCGATCAGCCCCAGCATTTT	NA	NA	13	TRBV30	TRBJ1-5
CASSLLGEGGYTF	TGCGCCAGCAGCTTGTTAGGGGAAGGAGGCTACACCTTC	NA	NA	13	TRBV5-1	TRBJ1-2